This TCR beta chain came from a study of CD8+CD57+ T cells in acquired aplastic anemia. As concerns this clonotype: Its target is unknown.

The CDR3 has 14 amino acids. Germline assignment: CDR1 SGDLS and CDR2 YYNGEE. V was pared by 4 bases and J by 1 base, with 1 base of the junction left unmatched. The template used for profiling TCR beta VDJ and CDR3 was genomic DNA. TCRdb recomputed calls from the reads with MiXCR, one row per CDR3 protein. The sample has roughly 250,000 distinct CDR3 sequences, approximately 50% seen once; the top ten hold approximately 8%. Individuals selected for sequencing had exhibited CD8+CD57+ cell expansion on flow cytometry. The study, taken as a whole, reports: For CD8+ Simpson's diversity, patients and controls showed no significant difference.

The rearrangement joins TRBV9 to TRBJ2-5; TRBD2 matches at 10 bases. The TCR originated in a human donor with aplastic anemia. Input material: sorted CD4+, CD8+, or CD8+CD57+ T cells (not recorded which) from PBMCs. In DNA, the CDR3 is TGTGCCAGCAGCAAGCGGGGGGGCCAAGAGACCCAGTACTTC. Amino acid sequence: CASSKRGGQETQYF.